This T cell receptor beta chain was identified in a study of blood T cells in healthy people across ages. Germline loops: CDR1 LGHDT, CDR2 YNNKEL (reference sequence). V lost 0 bases and J lost 4, with 9 bases in between. The CDR3 has 14 residues. Each donor supplied around 9.9 milliliters of peripheral blood. The total RNA that was extracted per sample amounted to at least 5.5 micrograms. A second PCR of about 6 to 12 cycles used a sample-barcoded 5' primer and a J-beta primer mix. One entry per CDR3 protein, called by TCRdb with MiXCR from the 5' RACE reads. This sample has 1.5 million to 2 million distinct CDR3 sequences, with roughly 32% found just once.

The sequenced sample was blood. This clonotype was sampled from a woman aged 25 to 39 in good health. The chain carries TRBV3-1 and TRBJ1-2; D uncertain. The CDR3 sequence is CASSQDYGRYGYTF. Written as DNA, the CDR3 is TGTGCCAGCAGCCAAGACTACGGCCGCTATGGCTACACCTTC. The variable domain in full, with the rest retrieved from reference TRBV3-1 and TRBJ1-2, is DTAVSQTPKYLVTQMGNDKSIKCEQNLGHDTMYWYKQDSKKFLKIMFSYNNKELIINETVPNRFSPKSPDKAHLNLHINSLELGDSAVYFCASSQDYGRYGYTFGSGTRLTVV.